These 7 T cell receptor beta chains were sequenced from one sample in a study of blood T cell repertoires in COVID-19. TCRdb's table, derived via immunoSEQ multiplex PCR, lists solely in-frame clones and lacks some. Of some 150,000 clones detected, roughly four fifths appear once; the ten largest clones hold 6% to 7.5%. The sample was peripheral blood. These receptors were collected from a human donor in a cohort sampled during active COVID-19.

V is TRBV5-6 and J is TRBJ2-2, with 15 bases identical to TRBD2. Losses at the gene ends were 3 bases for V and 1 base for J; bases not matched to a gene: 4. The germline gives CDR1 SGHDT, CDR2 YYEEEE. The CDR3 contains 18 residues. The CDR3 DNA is TGTGCCAGCAGCTCACCGGGACTAGCGGGGGGGAACACCGGGGAGCTGTTTTTT. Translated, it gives CASSSPGLAGGNTGELFF.

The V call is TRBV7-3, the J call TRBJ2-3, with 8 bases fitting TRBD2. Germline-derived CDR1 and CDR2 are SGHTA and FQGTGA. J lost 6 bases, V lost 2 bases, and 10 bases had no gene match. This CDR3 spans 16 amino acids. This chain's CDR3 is CASSLLAGGPGDTQYF. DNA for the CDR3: TGTGCCAGCAGCTTACTGGCGGGGGGACCTGGGGATACGCAGTATTTT.

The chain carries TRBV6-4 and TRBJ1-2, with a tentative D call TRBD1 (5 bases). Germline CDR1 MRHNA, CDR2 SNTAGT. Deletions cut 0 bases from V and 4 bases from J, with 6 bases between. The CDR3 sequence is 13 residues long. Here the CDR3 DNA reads TGTGCCAGCAGTGACTCGGGGGGCTATGGCTACACCTTC. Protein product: CASSDSGGYGYTF.

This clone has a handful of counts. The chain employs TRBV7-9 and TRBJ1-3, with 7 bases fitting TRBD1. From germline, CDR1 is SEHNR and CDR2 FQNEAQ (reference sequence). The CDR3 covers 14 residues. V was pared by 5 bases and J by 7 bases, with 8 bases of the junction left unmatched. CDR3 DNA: TGTGCCAGCAGCCAGGGGGTTCAAGGGAACACCATATATTTT. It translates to CASSQGVQGNTIYF.

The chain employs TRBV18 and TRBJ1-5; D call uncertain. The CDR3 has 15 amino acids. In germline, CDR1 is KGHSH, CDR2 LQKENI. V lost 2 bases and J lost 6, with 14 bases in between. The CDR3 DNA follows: TGTGCCAGCTCACCAGGGAGGGTGGAAGGTCAGCCCCAGCATTTT. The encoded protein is CASSPGRVEGQPQHF.

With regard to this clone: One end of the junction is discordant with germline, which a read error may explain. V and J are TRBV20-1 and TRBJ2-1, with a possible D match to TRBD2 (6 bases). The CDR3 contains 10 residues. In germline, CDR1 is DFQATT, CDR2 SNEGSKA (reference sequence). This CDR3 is CSARAWDLVF. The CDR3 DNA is TGCAGTGCTAGAGCCTGGGACTTGGTCTTC.

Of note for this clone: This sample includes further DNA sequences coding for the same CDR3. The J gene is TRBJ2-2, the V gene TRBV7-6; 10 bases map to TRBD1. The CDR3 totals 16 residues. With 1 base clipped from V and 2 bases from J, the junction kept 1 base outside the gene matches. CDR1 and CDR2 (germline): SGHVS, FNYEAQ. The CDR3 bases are TGTGCCAGCAGCTTAGGACAGGGGGCAAACACCGGGGAGCTGTTTTTT. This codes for CASSLGQGANTGELFF.